This T cell receptor beta chain came from a study of beta chain features in type 1 diabetes. The study reverse transcribed the entire isolated RNA, so it sequenced expressed TCRB transcripts. The table came from immunoSEQ multiplex PCR; TCRdb's copy has only in-frame clones and leaves some out. There are nearly 700,000 clones in the sample; around 15% occur only once, and approximately 0.022% lies in the top ten. Via CD45RO/CCR7/CD25/CD127/CD95/CD27, cells of the CD4+ naive, central memory, regulatory and stem cell-like memory subsets were sorted. With regard to this clone: Antigen specificity is unknown.

Whole-study findings and limits: Shorter TCRB CDR3s, moderately but significantly so, marked every one of the four CD4+ subsets in Type 1 diabetes patients. Over-representation of high TCR-expressing cells was a possible consequence of cDNA sequencing.

Trimming removed 3 bases at V and 13 bases at J, with 27 bases between. Germline CDR1 is SGHVS and CDR2 is FNYEAQ. The CDR3 covers 16 residues. The chain employs TRBV7-6 and TRBJ1-2; no reliable D call. Sequencing was performed on naive CD4+ T cells from blood. The sequence came from a man younger than 30 with type 1 diabetes. The CDR3 DNA sequence: TGTGCCAGCAGCTTGGGGTTCGAGACGAAACGAAGGGTTTCCACCTTC. Residues: CASSLGFETKRRVSTF.